This T cell receptor (beta chain) was retrieved from a study of T cells in Graves' hyperthyroidism and ophthalmopathy. In patients aged 18 to 65, hyperthyroidism was newly diagnosed, with duration under 2 months. Exclusion criteria comprised uncontrolled infection, other autoimmune disease, pregnancy or lactation. Researchers took RNA transcripts and amplified the TCR beta CDR3 regions from them. First-round RT-PCR targeting the TCR CDR3 was performed with the HTBI primer set. TCRdb re-analysed the multiplex PCR reads in MiXCR, keeping a single row per CDR3 protein. The sample contains around 700,000 distinct CDR3 sequences, approximately 18% of which appear only once. Germline values: CDR1 MNHNS, CDR2 SASEGT. This CDR3 comprises 15 residues. The V gene end was trimmed by 0 bases and the J gene end by 6 bases; junction bases not matched to a gene: 6.

Sequencing was done on a sample of blood. This sequence originates from a woman aged 45-65 years with Graves' hyperthyroidism that later progressed to Graves' ophthalmopathy. V and J are TRBV6-1 and TRBJ2-5; 8 bases match TRBD1. CDR3 loop: CASSEARARGQTQYF. CDR3 DNA: TGTGCCAGCAGTGAAGCTCGAGCCAGGGGGCAGACCCAGTACTTC.